This T cell receptor beta chain is from a study of T cells in Graves' hyperthyroidism and ophthalmopathy. General study points: Also found in blood were most expanded thyroid clonotypes above 0.001.

From RNA transcripts, TCR beta CDR3 regions were amplified. TCR CDR3 regions were first amplified by RT-PCR with HTBI primers. TCRdb used MiXCR to reprocess the multiplex PCR reads, holding one entry per CDR3 protein. The table records 350,000 to 400,000 distinct CDR3 sequences, approximately 20% of them present only once. This clonotype was recorded many times. The target antigen is unknown. Isolation of PBMCs was performed on 8.5 to 10 ml fresh peripheral blood. Germline CDR1 MNHEY, CDR2 SMNVEV (reference sequence). After removal of 6 bases from V and 4 bases from J, the junction contained 9 bases not matched to a gene. The CDR3 has 16 amino acids.

The sample consisted of blood. The chain has TRBV27 and TRBJ1-1, with TRBD1 matching 12 bases. The sequence was obtained from a woman between 18 and 29 years old with Graves' hyperthyroidism. CDR3 nucleotide sequence: TGTGCCAGCAGCCGTCAGCCGGGACAGGGGGCCACTGAAGCTTTCTTT. Translated: CASSRQPGQGATEAFF.